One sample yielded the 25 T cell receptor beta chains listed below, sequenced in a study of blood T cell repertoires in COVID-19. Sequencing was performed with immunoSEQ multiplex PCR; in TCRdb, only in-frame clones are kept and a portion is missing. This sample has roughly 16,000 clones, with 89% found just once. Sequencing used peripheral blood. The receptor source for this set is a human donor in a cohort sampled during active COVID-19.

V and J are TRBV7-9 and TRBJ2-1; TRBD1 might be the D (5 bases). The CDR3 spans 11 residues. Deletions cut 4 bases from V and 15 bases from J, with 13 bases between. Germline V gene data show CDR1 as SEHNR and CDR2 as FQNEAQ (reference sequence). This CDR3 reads CASSSTVNTFF. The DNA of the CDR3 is TGTGCCAGCAGCTCGACAGTTAACACGTTCTTC.

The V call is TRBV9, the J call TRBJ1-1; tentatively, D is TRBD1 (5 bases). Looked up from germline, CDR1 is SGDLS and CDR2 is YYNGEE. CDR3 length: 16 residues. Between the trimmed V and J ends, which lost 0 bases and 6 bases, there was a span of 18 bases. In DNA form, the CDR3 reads TGTGCCAGCAGCGTAGAAGCGGGGCCGACGGTAGCTGAAGCTTTCTTT. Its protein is CASSVEAGPTVAEAFF.

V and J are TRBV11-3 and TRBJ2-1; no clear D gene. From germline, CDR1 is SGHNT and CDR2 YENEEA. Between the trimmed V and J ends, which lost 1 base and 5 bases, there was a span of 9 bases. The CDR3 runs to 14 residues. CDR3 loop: CASSLVNSNNEQFF. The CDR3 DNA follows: TGTGCCAGCAGCTTAGTAAACAGCAACAATGAGCAGTTCTTC.

The DNA for the CDR3 is TGTGCCAGCCAACCGAGCTGGGAAGGGGTAGGAGGCTACACCTTC. Encoded protein: CASQPSWEGVGGYTF. V gene TRBV11-2 combines with J gene TRBJ1-2, with D tentatively TRBD1 (5 bases). The germline CDR1 and CDR2 sequences are SGHAT and FQNNGV. The V end lost 8 bases, the J end lost 8 bases, and 24 bases lay between the germline ends. This CDR3 has 15 residues. Based on the CDR3 plus reference TRBV11-2 and TRBJ1-2, the full variable domain is EAGVAQSPRYKIIEKRQSVAFWCNPISGHATLYWYQQILGQGPKLLIQFQNNGVVDDSQLPKDRFSAERLKGVDSTLKIQPAKLEDSAVYLCASQPSWEGVGGYTFGSGTRLTVV.

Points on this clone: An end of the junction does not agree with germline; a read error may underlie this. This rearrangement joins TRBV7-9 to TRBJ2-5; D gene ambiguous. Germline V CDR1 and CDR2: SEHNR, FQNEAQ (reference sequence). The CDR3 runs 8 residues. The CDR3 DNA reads TGTGCCAGCACCAACACTAACTTC. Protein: CASTNTNF.

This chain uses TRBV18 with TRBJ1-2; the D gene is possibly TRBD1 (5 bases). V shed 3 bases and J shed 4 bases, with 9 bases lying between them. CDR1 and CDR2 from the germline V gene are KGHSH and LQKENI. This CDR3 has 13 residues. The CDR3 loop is CASSPDRSYGYTF. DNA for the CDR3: TGTGCCAGCTCACCTGACAGATCCTATGGCTACACCTTC.

CDR3 coding DNA: TGTGCCAGCAGCGGGGATGGAACCGGGGAGCTGTTTTTT. The encoded protein is CASSGDGTGELFF. The chain is built from TRBV27 and TRBJ2-2; maybe TRBD2 (5 bases). The CDR3 runs 13 residues. Trimming pared 6 bases from V and 5 bases from J, leaving 10 bases between. Looked up from germline, CDR1 is MNHEY and CDR2 is SMNVEV (reference sequence).

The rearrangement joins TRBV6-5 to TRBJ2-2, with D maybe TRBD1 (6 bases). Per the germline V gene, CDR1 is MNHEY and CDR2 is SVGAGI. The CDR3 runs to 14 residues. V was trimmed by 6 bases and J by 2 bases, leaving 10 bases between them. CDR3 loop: CASSRDTNTGELFF. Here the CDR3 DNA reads TGTGCCAGCAGCCGGGACACCAACACCGGGGAGCTGTTTTTT.

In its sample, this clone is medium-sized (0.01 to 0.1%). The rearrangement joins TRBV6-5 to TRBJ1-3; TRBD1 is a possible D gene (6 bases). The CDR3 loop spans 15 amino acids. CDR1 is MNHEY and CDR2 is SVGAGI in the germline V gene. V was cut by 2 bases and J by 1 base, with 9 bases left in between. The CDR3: CASSYGQGSGNTIYF. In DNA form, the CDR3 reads TGTGCCAGCAGTTACGGGCAGGGGTCTGGAAACACCATATATTTT.

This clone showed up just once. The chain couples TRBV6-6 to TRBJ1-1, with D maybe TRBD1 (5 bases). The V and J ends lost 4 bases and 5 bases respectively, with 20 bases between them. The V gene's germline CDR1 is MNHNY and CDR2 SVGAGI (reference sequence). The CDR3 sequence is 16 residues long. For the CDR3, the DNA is TGTGCCAGCAGTTCAGGGCCACTCCAGGGAAGAACTGAAGCTTTCTTT. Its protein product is CASSSGPLQGRTEAFF.

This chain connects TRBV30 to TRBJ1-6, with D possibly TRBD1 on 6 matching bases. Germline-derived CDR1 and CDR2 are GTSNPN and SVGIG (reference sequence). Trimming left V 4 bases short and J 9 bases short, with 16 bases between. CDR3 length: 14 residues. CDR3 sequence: CAWTLRGAFSPLHF. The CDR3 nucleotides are TGTGCCTGGACTCTGCGGGGGGCATTTTCACCCCTCCACTTT.

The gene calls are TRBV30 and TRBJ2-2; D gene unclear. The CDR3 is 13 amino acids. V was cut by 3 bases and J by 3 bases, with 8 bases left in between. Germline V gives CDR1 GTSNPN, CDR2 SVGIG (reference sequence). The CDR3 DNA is TGTGCCTGGAGGGCAAGCGACACCGGGGAGCTGTTTTTT. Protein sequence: CAWRASDTGELFF.

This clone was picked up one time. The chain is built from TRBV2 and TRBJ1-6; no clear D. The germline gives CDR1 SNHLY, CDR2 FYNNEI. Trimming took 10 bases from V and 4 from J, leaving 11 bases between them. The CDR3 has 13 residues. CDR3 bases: TGTGCCAACATGGCCCAGTATAATTCACCCCTCCACTTT. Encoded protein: CANMAQYNSPLHF. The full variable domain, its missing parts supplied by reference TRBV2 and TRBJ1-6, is EPEVTQTPSHQVTQMGQEVILRCVPISNHLYFYWYRQILGQKVEFLVSFYNNEISEKSEIFDDQFSVERPDGSNFTLKIRSTKLEDSAMYFCANMAQYNSPLHFGNGTRLTVT.

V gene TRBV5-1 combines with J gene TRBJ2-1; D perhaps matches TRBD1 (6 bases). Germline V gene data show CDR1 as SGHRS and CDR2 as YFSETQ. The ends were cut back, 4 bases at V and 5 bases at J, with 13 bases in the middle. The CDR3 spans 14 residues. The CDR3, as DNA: TGCGCCAGCAGCGTAACTACAGGGAACAATGAGCAGTTCTTC. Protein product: CASSVTTGNNEQFF.

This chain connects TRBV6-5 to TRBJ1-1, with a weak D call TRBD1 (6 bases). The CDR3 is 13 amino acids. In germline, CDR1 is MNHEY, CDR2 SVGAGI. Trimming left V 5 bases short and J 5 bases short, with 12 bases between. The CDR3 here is CASSTIRGTEAFF. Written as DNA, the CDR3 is TGTGCCAGCAGTACTATCAGGGGAACTGAAGCTTTCTTT.

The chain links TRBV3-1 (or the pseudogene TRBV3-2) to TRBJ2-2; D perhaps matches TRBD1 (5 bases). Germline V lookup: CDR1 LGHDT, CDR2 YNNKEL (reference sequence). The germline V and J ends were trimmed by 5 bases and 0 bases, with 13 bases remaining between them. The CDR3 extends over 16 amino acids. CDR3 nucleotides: TGTGCCAGCAGCGGGTTGGACACCGCGAACACCGGGGAGCTGTTTTTT. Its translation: CASSGLDTANTGELFF.

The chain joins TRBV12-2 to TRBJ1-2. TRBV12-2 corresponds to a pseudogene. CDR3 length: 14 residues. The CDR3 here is CASRFYRGDYGYTF. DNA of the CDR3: TGTGCAAGTCGCTTTTACCGGGGGGATTATGGCTACACCTTC.

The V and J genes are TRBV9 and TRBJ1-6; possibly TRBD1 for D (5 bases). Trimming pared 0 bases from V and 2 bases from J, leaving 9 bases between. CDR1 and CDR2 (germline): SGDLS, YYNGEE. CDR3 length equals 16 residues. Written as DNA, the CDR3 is TGTGCCAGCAGCGTAGGGGGGGGAGCCTATAATTCACCCCTCCACTTT. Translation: CASSVGGGAYNSPLHF.

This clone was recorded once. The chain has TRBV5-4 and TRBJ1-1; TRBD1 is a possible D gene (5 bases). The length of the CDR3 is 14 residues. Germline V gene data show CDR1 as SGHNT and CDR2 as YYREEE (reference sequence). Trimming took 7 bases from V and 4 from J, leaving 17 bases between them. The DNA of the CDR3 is TGTGCCAGCGGCGTCGGGGCGGGAGGCACTGAAGCTTTCTTT. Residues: CASGVGAGGTEAFF.

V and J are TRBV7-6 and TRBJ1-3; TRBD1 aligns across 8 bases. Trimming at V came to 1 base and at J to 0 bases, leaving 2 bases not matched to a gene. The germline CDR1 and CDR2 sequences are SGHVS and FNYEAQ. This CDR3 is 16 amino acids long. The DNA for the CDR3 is TGTGCCAGCAGCTTAGGAACAGGGGGCTCTGGAAACACCATATATTTT. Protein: CASSLGTGGSGNTIYF.

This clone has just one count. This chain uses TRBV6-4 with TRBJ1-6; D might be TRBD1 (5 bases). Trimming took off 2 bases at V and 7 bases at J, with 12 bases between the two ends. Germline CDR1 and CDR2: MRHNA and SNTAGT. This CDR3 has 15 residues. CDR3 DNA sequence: TGTGCCAGCAGTGACGGCCCAGGGAAGAATTCACCCCTCCACTTT. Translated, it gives CASSDGPGKNSPLHF.

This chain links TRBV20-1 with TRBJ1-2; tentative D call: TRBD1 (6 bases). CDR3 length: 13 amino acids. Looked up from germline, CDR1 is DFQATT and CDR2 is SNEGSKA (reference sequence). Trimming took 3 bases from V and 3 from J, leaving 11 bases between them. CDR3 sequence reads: CSASGGPDYGYTF. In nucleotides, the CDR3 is TGCAGTGCTAGTGGGGGGCCAGACTATGGCTACACCTTC.

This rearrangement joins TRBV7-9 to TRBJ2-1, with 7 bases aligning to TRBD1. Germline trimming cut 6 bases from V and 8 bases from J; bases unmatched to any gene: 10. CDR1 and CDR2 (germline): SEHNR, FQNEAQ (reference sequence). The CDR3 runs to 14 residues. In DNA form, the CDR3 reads TGTGCCAGCAGATCAAATCAGCAGGGGGATGAGCAGTTCTTC. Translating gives CASRSNQQGDEQFF.

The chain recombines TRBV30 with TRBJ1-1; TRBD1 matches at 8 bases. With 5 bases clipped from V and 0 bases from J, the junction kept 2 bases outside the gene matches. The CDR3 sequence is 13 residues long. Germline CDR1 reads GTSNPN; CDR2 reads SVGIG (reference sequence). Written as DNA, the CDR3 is TGTGCCTGGGGGACAGGCTTGAACACTGAAGCTTTCTTT. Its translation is CAWGTGLNTEAFF. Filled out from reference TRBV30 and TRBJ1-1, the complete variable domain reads SQTIHQWPATLVQPVGSPLSLECTVEGTSNPNLYWYRQAAGRGLQLLFYSVGIGQISSEVPQNLSASRPQDRQFILSSKKLLLSDSGFYLCAWGTGLNTEAFFGQGTRLTVV.

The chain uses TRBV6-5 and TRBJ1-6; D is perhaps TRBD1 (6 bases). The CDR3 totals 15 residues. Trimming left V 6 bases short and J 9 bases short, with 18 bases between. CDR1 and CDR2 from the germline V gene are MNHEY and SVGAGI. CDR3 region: CASSHSGVGSSPLHF. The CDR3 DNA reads TGTGCCAGCAGCCACTCAGGGGTTGGGAGTTCACCCCTCCACTTT.